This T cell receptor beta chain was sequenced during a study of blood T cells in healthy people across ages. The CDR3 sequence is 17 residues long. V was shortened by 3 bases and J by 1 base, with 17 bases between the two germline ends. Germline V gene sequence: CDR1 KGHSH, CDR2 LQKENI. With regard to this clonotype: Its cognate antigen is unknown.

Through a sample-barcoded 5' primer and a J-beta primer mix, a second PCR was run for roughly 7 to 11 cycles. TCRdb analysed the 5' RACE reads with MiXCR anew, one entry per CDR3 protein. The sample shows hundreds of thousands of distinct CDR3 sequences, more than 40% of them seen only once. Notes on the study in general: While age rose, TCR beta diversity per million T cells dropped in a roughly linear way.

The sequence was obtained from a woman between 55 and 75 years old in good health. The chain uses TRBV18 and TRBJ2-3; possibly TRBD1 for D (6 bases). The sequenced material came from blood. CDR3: CASSPSALQGRTDTQYF. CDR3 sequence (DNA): TGTGCCAGCTCACCGTCTGCCCTACAGGGACGCACAGATACGCAGTATTTT. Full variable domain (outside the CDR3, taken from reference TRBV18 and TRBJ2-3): NAGVMQNPRHLVRRRGQEARLRCSPMKGHSHVYWYRQLPEEGLKFMVYLQKENIIDESGMPKERFSAEFPKEGPSILRIQQVVRGDSAAYFCASSPSALQGRTDTQYFGPGTRLTVL.